The T cell receptor beta chain described here comes from a study of T-cell memory formation after mild COVID-19. V lost 1 base to trimming and J lost 6 bases, with 11 bases between them. The CDR3 spans 14 residues. Germline assignment: CDR1 SGHDN and CDR2 FVKESK. Constant-segment primers and 5'RACE yielded cDNA libraries for TCR alpha and TCR beta, each carrying sample barcodes and UMIs. TCRdb independently ran MiXCR on the 5' RACE reads; one entry per CDR3 protein. The sample gives a few hundred thousand distinct CDR3 sequences, around 28% of which show up once; about 14% is in the top ten. The sample holds a few counts of this clonotype.

This receptor was taken from an adult woman who had mild COVID-19 (a few samples of this study predate the infection). Cell type and time point are not known. Sequencing was performed on PBMCs or a T cell subset sorted from them (not recorded which). V is TRBV14 and J is TRBJ2-3; the D is unclear. The chain's CDR3 is CASSQVPAPDTQYF. The CDR3 DNA reads as TGTGCCAGCAGCCAAGTGCCAGCGCCCGATACGCAGTATTTT.